This is a list of T cell receptor beta chains from one sample in a study of T cell responses to AZD1222 COVID-19 vaccine. Method: immunoSEQ multiplex PCR; TCRdb's copy keeps in-frame clones and lacks some. The data contain over 120,000 clones, more than 85% of them singletons. This specimen was peripheral blood, taken on day 0 of AZD1222 vaccination. The receptors here all came from an adult in good health. CDR3s include the opening cysteine and the closing phenylalanine or tryptophan. A D gene is named only where the DNA matches it firmly. Size is stated for part of the rows, as once, few or many counts, or as a class when the clone is expanded.

D: TRBD2
V: TRBV5-1
size: -
J: TRBJ2-2
DNA: TGCGCCAGCAGCCCACGCCGGACTAGCGGGCCGGGTTTCACCGGGGAGCTGTTTTTT
CDR3: CASSPRRTSGPGFTGELFF

D: -
V: TRBV7-2
size: -
J: TRBJ2-7
DNA: TGTGCCAGCAGCTTTGTCTCCGGGACACCAGAGTTC
CDR3: CASSFVSGTPEF

D: TRBD1
V: TRBV18
size: -
J: TRBJ1-5
DNA: TGTGCCAGCTCACCCGGGACAGGGGAAAATCAGCCCCAGCATTTT
CDR3: CASSPGTGENQPQHF

D: -
V: TRBV27
size: -
J: TRBJ1-6
DNA: TGTGCCAGCAGTTTAAGGACCCCAGATAATTCACCCCTCCACTTT
CDR3: CASSLRTPDNSPLHF

D: -
V: TRBV5-1
size: -
J: TRBJ1-2
DNA: TGCGCCAGCAGCAACAGGGTGGATGGCTACACCTTC
CDR3: CASSNRVDGYTF

D: TRBD2
V: TRBV5-1
size: -
J: TRBJ2-1
DNA: TGCGCCACCTCATCGACTAGCTTCCCCTACAATGAGCAGTTCTTC
CDR3: CATSSTSFPYNEQFF

D: TRBD2
V: TRBV4-1
size: -
J: TRBJ2-2
DNA: TGCGCCAGCAGCCTAGCCCCGGGACTAGCGGCGCGAGGCACCGGGGAGCTGTTTTTT
CDR3: CASSLAPGLAARGTGELFF

D: -
V: TRBV10-3
size: -
J: TRBJ2-2
DNA: TGTGCCGTGGCCATGATGAACACCGGGGAGCTGTTTTTT
CDR3: CAVAMMNTGELFF

D: TRBD1
V: TRBV24-1
size: -
J: TRBJ1-2
DNA: TGTGCCACCAGTGGTGACGACAGGGACCGTAACTATGGCTACACCTTC
CDR3: CATSGDDRDRNYGYTF

D: TRBD2
V: TRBV7-6
size: -
J: TRBJ2-1
DNA: TGTGCCAGCAGCCGGAGACTAGCGGGAGAGTACAATGAGCAGTTCTTC
CDR3: CASSRRLAGEYNEQFF

D: -
V: TRBV21-1
size: -
J: TRBJ1-3
DNA: TGTGCCAGCAGCCAGGACGGCCCGCCGGGCACCATATATTTT
CDR3: CASSQDGPPGTIYF

D: -
V: TRBV10-2
size: -
J: TRBJ2-3
DNA: TGCGCCAGCAGTGAGGGTGTGGTCCGGGGAGATACGCAGTATTTT
CDR3: CASSEGVVRGDTQYF

D: TRBD1
V: TRBV28
size: -
J: TRBJ1-5
DNA: TGTGCCAGCAGTCCTACCCGACAGGGAAGTCAGCCCCAGCATTTT
CDR3: CASSPTRQGSQPQHF

D: TRBD1
V: TRBV6-2/TRBV6-3
size: -
J: TRBJ2-1
DNA: TGTGCCAGCAGTTACGGGGACAGGGACAACAATGAGCAGTTCTTC
CDR3: CASSYGDRDNNEQFF

D: TRBD1
V: TRBV5-5
size: -
J: TRBJ2-2
DNA: TGTGCCAGCAGTTTTGAGGACAGGTTCACCGGGGAGCTGTTTTTT
CDR3: CASSFEDRFTGELFF

D: TRBD2
V: TRBV6-4
size: -
J: TRBJ2-1
DNA: TGTGCCAGCAAGCCAGCGGGAAAGCCCTACAATGAGCAGTTCTTC
CDR3: CASKPAGKPYNEQFF

D: TRBD1
V: TRBV5-1
size: -
J: TRBJ1-3
DNA: TGCGCCAGCAGCAGGACAGGCTCCGGAAACACCATATATTTT
CDR3: CASSRTGSGNTIYF

D: -
V: TRBV7-6
size: -
J: TRBJ2-1
DNA: TGTGCCAGCAGCTCCTCCCCTTCGGCAGGGTATGGGTACAATGAGCAGTTCTTC
CDR3: CASSSSPSAGYGYNEQFF

D: TRBD2
V: TRBV11-2
size: -
J: TRBJ2-5
DNA: TGTGCCAGCAGCTCCATAGCGGGAGTCCCAGAGACCCAGTACTTC
CDR3: CASSSIAGVPETQYF

D: TRBD2
V: TRBV7-2
size: -
J: TRBJ2-7
DNA: TGTGCCAGCAGCCAACCACGATCGCTAGCGGGAGGGTTCGAGCAGTACTTC
CDR3: CASSQPRSLAGGFEQYF

D: TRBD2
V: TRBV19
size: -
J: TRBJ2-7
DNA: TGTGCCAGTAGTCCCCGACTAGCGCAGATCAACGAGCAGTACTTC
CDR3: CASSPRLAQINEQYF

D: -
V: TRBV18
size: -
J: TRBJ1-1
DNA: TGTGCCAGCTCACCAATAAGATGGCAGGGGAGAATACTGAACACTGAAGCTTTCTTT
CDR3: CASSPIRWQGRILNTEAFF

D: -
V: TRBV6-5
size: -
J: TRBJ2-7
DNA: TGTGCCAGCAGTTACGCGGGGACCAGAGGCTACGAGCAGTACTTC
CDR3: CASSYAGTRGYEQYF

D: -
V: TRBV5-1
size: -
J: TRBJ1-2
DNA: TGCGCCAGCAGCCCTGACAGGCTGGTCTATGGCTACACCTTC
CDR3: CASSPDRLVYGYTF

D: -
V: TRBV25-1
size: -
J: TRBJ2-1
DNA: TGTGCCAGCAGTCCCGGGACTCGCTACTACAATGAGCAGTTCTTC
CDR3: CASSPGTRYYNEQFF

D: TRBD1
V: TRBV18
size: -
J: TRBJ2-6
DNA: TGTGCCAGCTCCGAATCCCAGGGACAGGGGGCAACTGGGGCCAACGTCCTGACTTTC
CDR3: CASSESQGQGATGANVLTF

D: TRBD1
V: TRBV28
size: -
J: TRBJ1-5
DNA: TGTGCCAGCAGCCTCCACAGGGGGCTAAGGAATCAGCCCCAGCATTTT
CDR3: CASSLHRGLRNQPQHF

D: -
V: TRBV18
size: -
J: TRBJ1-1
DNA: TGTGCCAGCTCACCCCTCGACCAGGGGACTGAAGCTTTCTTT
CDR3: CASSPLDQGTEAFF

D: TRBD2
V: TRBV7-3
size: -
J: TRBJ2-1
DNA: TGTGCCAGCAGCTCGCTAGCGGGTGGATATGAGCAGTTCTTC
CDR3: CASSSLAGGYEQFF

D: -
V: TRBV4-3
size: -
J: TRBJ1-4
DNA: TGCGCCAGCAGCCAAGATCAGGGGCCGACTAATGAAAAACTGTTTTTT
CDR3: CASSQDQGPTNEKLFF

D: TRBD1
V: TRBV10-2
size: -
J: TRBJ1-3
DNA: TGCGCCAGCAGCTCCAGGGGGAGCTCTGGAAACACCATATATTTT
CDR3: CASSSRGSSGNTIYF

D: -
V: TRBV20-1
size: -
J: TRBJ2-7
DNA: TGCAGTGCTTGGGACAACTACGAGCAGTACTTC
CDR3: CSAWDNYEQYF

D: -
V: TRBV27
size: -
J: TRBJ2-2
DNA: TGTGCCAGCAGTTTCCTGGCAGCCGGGAACACCGGGGAGCTGTTTTTT
CDR3: CASSFLAAGNTGELFF

D: -
V: TRBV7-3
size: -
J: TRBJ2-2
DNA: TGTGCCAGCAGCTTAAGAGGGGTTGATACCGGGGAGCTGTTTTTT
CDR3: CASSLRGVDTGELFF

D: -
V: TRBV3-1/TRBV3-2
size: -
J: TRBJ2-2
DNA: TGTGCCAGCAGCCAAGCCGGGACAGGAGGGCTGCGGGGGGGGGAGCTGTTTTTT
CDR3: CASSQAGTGGLRGGELFF

D: TRBD2
V: TRBV7-2
size: -
J: TRBJ2-3
DNA: TGTGCCAGCAGCCAGCTCCCCGCGGCGGGAGGAAGAACAGATACGCAGTATTTT
CDR3: CASSQLPAAGGRTDTQYF

D: -
V: TRBV7-6
size: -
J: TRBJ1-2
DNA: TGTGCCAGCAGCCTAAACCGGGCAGGGGATATGGGTGGCTACACCTTC
CDR3: CASSLNRAGDMGGYTF

D: TRBD1
V: TRBV6-5
size: -
J: TRBJ2-5
DNA: TGTGCCAGCAGAAGGGGACAGGGCCAAGAGACCCAGTACTTC
CDR3: CASRRGQGQETQYF

D: TRBD1
V: TRBV12-5
size: once
J: TRBJ1-3
DNA: TGTGCTAGTGGTCCACAGGGGAGCTCTGGAAACACCATATATTTT
CDR3: CASGPQGSSGNTIYF

D: -
V: TRBV20-1
size: -
J: TRBJ1-1
DNA: TGCAGTGCTAGTGTAGGGGCCCCTCAAGCTGAAGCTTTCTTT
CDR3: CSASVGAPQAEAFF

D: -
V: TRBV11-2
size: -
J: TRBJ1-1
DNA: TGTGCCAGCACCCCCACTTATATCACTGAAGCTTTCTTT
CDR3: CASTPTYITEAFF

D: -
V: TRBV9
size: -
J: TRBJ2-3
DNA: TGTGCCAGCAGCTTCTCGACTGATTTAGATACGCAGTATTTT
CDR3: CASSFSTDLDTQYF

D: -
V: TRBV11-1
size: once
J: TRBJ2-2
DNA: TGTGCCAGCAGCTATCGGATCTCGAACACCGGGGAGCTGTTTTTT
CDR3: CASSYRISNTGELFF

D: TRBD2
V: TRBV5-6
size: -
J: TRBJ2-1
DNA: TGTGCCAGCAGTCTTGGTCGGGAGGGCCCGATCATGAATGAGCAGTTCTTC
CDR3: CASSLGREGPIMNEQFF

D: -
V: TRBV7-2
size: -
J: TRBJ1-1
DNA: TGTGCCAGCAGACGGGGGGGAAAGGGCACTGAAGCTTTCTTT
CDR3: CASRRGGKGTEAFF

D: -
V: TRBV5-1
size: -
J: TRBJ2-1
DNA: TGCGCCAGCAGCCCCTCGGGCGGATACAATGAGCAGTTCTTC
CDR3: CASSPSGGYNEQFF

D: -
V: TRBV6-5
size: once
J: TRBJ2-5
DNA: TGTGCCAGCAGTTACAGGACGGCCCAAGAGACCCAGTACTTC
CDR3: CASSYRTAQETQYF